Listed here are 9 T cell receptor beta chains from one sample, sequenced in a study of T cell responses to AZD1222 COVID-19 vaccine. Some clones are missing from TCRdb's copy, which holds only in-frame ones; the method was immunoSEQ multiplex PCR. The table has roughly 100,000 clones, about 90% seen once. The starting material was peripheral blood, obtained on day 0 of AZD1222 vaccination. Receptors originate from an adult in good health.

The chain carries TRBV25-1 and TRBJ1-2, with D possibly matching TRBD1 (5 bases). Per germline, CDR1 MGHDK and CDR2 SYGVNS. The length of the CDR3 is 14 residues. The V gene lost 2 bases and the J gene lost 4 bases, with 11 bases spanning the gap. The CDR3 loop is CASSEPGKVYGYTF. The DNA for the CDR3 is TGTGCCAGCAGTGAACCAGGGAAGGTCTATGGCTACACCTTC.

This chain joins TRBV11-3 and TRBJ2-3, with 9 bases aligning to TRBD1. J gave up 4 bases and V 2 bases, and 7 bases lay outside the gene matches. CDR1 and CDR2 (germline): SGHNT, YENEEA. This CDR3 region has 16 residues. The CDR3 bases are TGTGCCAGCAGCTTATCCGGACAGGGGTCGCCAGATACGCAGTATTTT. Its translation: CASSLSGQGSPDTQYF.

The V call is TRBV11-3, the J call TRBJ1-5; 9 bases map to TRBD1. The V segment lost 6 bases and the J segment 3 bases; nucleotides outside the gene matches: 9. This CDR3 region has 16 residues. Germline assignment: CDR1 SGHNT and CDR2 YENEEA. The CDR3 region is CASSPKTGGNNQPQHF. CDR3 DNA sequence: TGTGCCAGCAGTCCCAAGACAGGGGGAAACAATCAGCCCCAGCATTTT.

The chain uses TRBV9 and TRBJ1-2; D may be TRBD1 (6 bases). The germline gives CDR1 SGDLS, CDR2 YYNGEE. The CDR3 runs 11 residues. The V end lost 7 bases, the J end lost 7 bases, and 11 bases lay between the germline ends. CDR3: CASAGRGGYTF. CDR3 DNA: TGTGCCAGCGCGGGCAGGGGTGGCTACACCTTC.

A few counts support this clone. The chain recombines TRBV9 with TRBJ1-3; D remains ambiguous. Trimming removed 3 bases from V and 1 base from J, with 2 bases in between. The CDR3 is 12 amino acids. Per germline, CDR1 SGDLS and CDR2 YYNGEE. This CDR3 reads CASSGSGNTIYF. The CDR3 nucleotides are TGTGCCAGCAGCGGATCTGGAAACACCATATATTTT.

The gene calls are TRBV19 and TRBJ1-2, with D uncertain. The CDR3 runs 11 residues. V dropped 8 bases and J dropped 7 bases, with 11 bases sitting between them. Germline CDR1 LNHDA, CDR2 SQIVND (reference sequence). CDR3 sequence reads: CASRTRLGYTF. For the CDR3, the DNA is TGTGCCAGTCGGACCCGGCTTGGCTACACCTTC.

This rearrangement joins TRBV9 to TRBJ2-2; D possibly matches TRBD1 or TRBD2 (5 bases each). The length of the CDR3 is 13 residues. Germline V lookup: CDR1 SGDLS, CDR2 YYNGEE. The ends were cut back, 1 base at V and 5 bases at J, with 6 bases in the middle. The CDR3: CASSVWGTGELFF. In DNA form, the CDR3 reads TGTGCCAGCAGCGTATGGGGGACCGGGGAGCTGTTTTTT. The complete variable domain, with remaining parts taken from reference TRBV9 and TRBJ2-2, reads DSGVTQTPKHLITATGQRVTLRCSPRSGDLSVYWYQQSLDQGLQFLIQYYNGEERAKGNILERFSAQQFPDLHSELNLSSLELGDSALYFCASSVWGTGELFFGEGSRLTVL.

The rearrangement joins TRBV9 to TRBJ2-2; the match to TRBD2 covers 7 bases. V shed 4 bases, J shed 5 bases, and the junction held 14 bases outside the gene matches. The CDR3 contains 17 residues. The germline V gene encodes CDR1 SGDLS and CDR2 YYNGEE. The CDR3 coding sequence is TGTGCCAGCAGCCCAAGGGCTAGCGGTGGTGAGACCGGGGAGCTGTTTTTT. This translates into CASSPRASGGETGELFF.

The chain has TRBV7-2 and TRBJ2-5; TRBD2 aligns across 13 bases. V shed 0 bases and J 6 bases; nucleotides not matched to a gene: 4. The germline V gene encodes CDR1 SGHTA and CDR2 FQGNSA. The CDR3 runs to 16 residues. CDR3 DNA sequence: TGTGCCAGCAGCTTAGCGCTACTAGCGGGAGGGAAGACCCAGTACTTC. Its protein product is CASSLALLAGGKTQYF.